These 28 T cell receptor beta chains were all obtained from the same sample, sequenced in a study of Ad26.COV2.S vaccination and SARS-CoV-2 variants (dated by TCRdb to 2020 to 2023). The treatment or condition label for this specimen denotes: some 20 received Ad26.COV2.S at low or high dose, single or two shots; several received placebo; per-sample allocation not given. For vaccine and placebo recipients, repertoires were sequenced using samples collected on day 63 after the first injection. The library came from the immunoSEQ multiplex PCR assay. TCRdb retrieved this table from immuneACCESS and kept in-frame rearrangements only. Not all clones are present; in checked studies, unresolved V genes account for under half, and no reason is known for the remainder. This sample lists about 350,000 clones; around nine tenths were detected once. The ten biggest clones cover about 4.6% of the sample. The sequencing here drew on peripheral blood, taken in a trial of Ad26.COV2.S vaccine versus placebo. These TCRs come from a person between 18 and 60 years old who received the Ad26.COV2.S COVID-19 vaccine or a placebo.

This chain links TRBV27 with TRBJ2-5, with 12 bases lining up with TRBD1. The germline V gene encodes CDR1 MNHEY and CDR2 SMNVEV (reference sequence). This CDR3 region has 16 residues. The ends lost 5 bases at V and 4 bases at J; junction bases unmatched: 8. Here the CDR3 DNA reads TGTGCCAGCAGTCTCCTCCCGGGACAGGGGGCAGAGACCCAGTACTTC. It translates to CASSLLPGQGAETQYF.

This sequence joins TRBV5-1 and TRBJ2-7, with 8 bases identical to TRBD1. V shed 1 base, J shed 6 bases, and the junction held 6 bases outside the gene matches. Per germline, CDR1 SGHRS and CDR2 YFSETQ. CDR3 length equals 14 residues. CDR3 region: CASSLSRGRSEQYF. The DNA for the CDR3 is TGCGCCAGCAGCTTGAGCAGGGGGCGGTCCGAGCAGTACTTC.

The rearrangement uses TRBV19 and TRBJ2-3, with 8 bases fitting TRBD2. The CDR3 is 14 amino acids. Germline V lookup: CDR1 LNHDA, CDR2 SQIVND (reference sequence). Trimming took 8 bases from V and 2 from J; bases not matched to a gene: 6. The CDR3 sequence: CASATSGNTDTQYF. CDR3 sequence (DNA): TGTGCCAGTGCAACTAGCGGCAACACAGATACGCAGTATTTT.

The chain uses TRBV15 and TRBJ1-2; D unresolved. Trimming pared 0 bases from V and 4 bases from J, leaving 6 bases between. Germline V CDR1 and CDR2: LNHNV, YYDKDF (reference sequence). The CDR3 is made up of 13 amino acids. This chain's CDR3 is CATSRDSSYGYTF. The CDR3 coding sequence is TGTGCCACCAGCAGAGACAGCTCCTATGGCTACACCTTC.

The chain is built from TRBV19 and TRBJ2-1, with TRBD2 matching over 11 bases. The J segment lost 2 bases and the V segment lost 3 bases, leaving 3 bases of the junction unmatched. The CDR3 consists of 16 residues. Germline CDR1 LNHDA, CDR2 SQIVND (reference sequence). CDR3 in DNA: TGTGCCAGTAGTATTCTAGCGGGAGGCACCTACAATGAGCAGTTCTTC. Translated, it gives CASSILAGGTYNEQFF.

The chain couples TRBV13 to TRBJ1-4; no clear D. The CDR3 runs 14 residues. V lost 5 bases, J lost 8 bases, and 15 bases lay in between. Germline V gene lookup returns CDR1 PRHDT and CDR2 FYEKMQ (reference sequence). The CDR3 coding sequence is TGTGCCAGCAGCGCGGCTGGGGAGGGCGAAAAACTGTTTTTT. This encodes CASSAAGEGEKLFF.

The chain uses TRBV30 and TRBJ1-1; perhaps TRBD1 as D (5 bases). The CDR3 extends over 12 amino acids. V was pared by 6 bases and J by 3 bases, with 11 bases between. The germline V gene encodes CDR1 GTSNPN and CDR2 SVGIG (reference sequence). The CDR3 is CACAGLDTEAFF. In DNA form, the CDR3 reads TGTGCCTGTGCAGGGTTGGACACTGAAGCTTTCTTT.

The chain uses TRBV27 and TRBJ2-7, with D unclear. The CDR3 extends over 13 amino acids. Germline V gene lookup returns CDR1 MNHEY and CDR2 SMNVEV (reference sequence). V lost 6 bases and J lost 0, with 9 bases in between. DNA of the CDR3: TGTGCCAGCAGCCCTCCGAGCTCCTACGAGCAGTACTTC. It yields the protein CASSPPSSYEQYF.

The chain employs TRBV6-5 and TRBJ1-4; 10 bases are a match to TRBD1. The CDR3 runs 15 residues. J gave up 4 bases and V 8 bases, and 7 bases lay outside the gene matches. Per germline, CDR1 MNHEY and CDR2 SVGAGI. In DNA form, the CDR3 reads TGTGCCAGCCGGGACAGGGGATACCATAATGAAAAACTGTTTTTT. It yields the protein CASRDRGYHNEKLFF.

This clone was observed a single time. The gene calls are TRBV29-1 and TRBJ2-1, with TRBD2 matching over 9 bases. The V and J ends lost 3 bases and 7 bases, in that order; junction bases with no gene match: 7. Germline V gene lookup returns CDR1 SQVTM and CDR2 ANQGSEA. This CDR3 comprises 14 residues. The CDR3 DNA reads as TGCAGCGTTGAGAATCTAGCGGGAATGAATGAGCAGTTCTTC. Protein sequence: CSVENLAGMNEQFF.

The V and J genes are TRBV5-1 and TRBJ1-2, with D perhaps TRBD1 (5 bases). The germline V gene has CDR1 SGHRS and CDR2 YFSETQ. The V and J ends lost 3 bases and 7 bases respectively, with 16 bases between them. The CDR3 runs to 14 residues. The CDR3 region has the DNA TGCGCCAGCAGCTCTGGCAGGGTAAGTGTTGGCTACACCTTC. This gives the protein CASSSGRVSVGYTF.

CDR3 coding DNA: TGTGCCAGCAGCTCCGGGACAGGGGCTGGGGCCAACGTCCTGACTTTC. Its translation: CASSSGTGAGANVLTF. The chain couples TRBV11-2 to TRBJ2-6; 10 nucleotides line up with TRBD1. The CDR3 has 16 residues. Germline V gene data show CDR1 as SGHAT and CDR2 as FQNNGV. V was pared by 4 bases and J by 2 bases, with 2 bases of the junction left unmatched.

The rearrangement uses TRBV10-3 and TRBJ1-1, with D possibly matching TRBD1 (5 bases). The CDR3 runs 12 residues. Between the trimmed V and J ends, which lost 11 bases and 2 bases, there was a span of 12 bases. Germline lookup yields CDR1 ENHRY and CDR2 SYGVKD. The CDR3 spells CAGRTHNTEAFF. The CDR3 DNA reads TGTGCCGGCCGGACACACAACACTGAAGCTTTCTTT.

CDR3 in amino acids: CASSKGLQPQHF. CDR3 DNA sequence: TGTGCCAGTAGTAAGGGATTGCAGCCCCAGCATTTT. V usage is TRBV19 and J usage is TRBJ1-5, with D hard to call. V lost 4 bases, J lost 7 bases, and 8 bases lay in between. The germline gives CDR1 LNHDA, CDR2 SQIVND (reference sequence). This CDR3 contains 12 residues.

The chain uses TRBV6-2 or TRBV6-3 and TRBJ2-6; no clear D. The CDR3 runs 16 residues. Trimming shortened V by 6 bases and J by 1 base, and 13 bases separated the two germline ends. The germline V gene has CDR1 MNHEY and CDR2 SVGEGT. In DNA form, the CDR3 reads TGTGCCAGCAGCCGAGCGTTCTTTTCTGGGGCCAACGTCCTGACTTTC. Its protein is CASSRAFFSGANVLTF.

A single count supports this clone. The chain employs TRBV7-9 and TRBJ2-1, with TRBD2 identical over 11 bases. Germline V gene lookup returns CDR1 SEHNR and CDR2 FQNEAQ (reference sequence). The CDR3 sequence is 15 residues long. V lost 5 bases to trimming and J lost 4 bases; unmatched junction nucleotides: 4. CDR3 amino acids: CASSPGLAEYNEQFF. In DNA, the CDR3 is TGTGCCAGCAGCCCGGGACTAGCGGAGTACAATGAGCAGTTCTTC.

The chain carries TRBV6-6 and TRBJ1-5; D remains ambiguous. The V gene's germline CDR1 is MNHNY and CDR2 SVGAGI (reference sequence). CDR3 length: 13 amino acids. The germline V and J ends were trimmed by 8 bases and 5 bases, with 13 bases remaining between them. This chain's CDR3 is CASSKEIDQPQHF. The CDR3 bases are TGTGCCAGCTCGAAAGAGATCGATCAGCCCCAGCATTTT.

The CDR3 region is CASSWVGQRLAEQFF. The CDR3 bases are TGTGCCAGCAGTTGGGTTGGACAGCGATTAGCTGAGCAGTTCTTC. The chain couples TRBV28 to TRBJ2-1, with D maybe TRBD1 (6 bases). Germline values: CDR1 MDHEN, CDR2 SYDVKM. This CDR3 spans 15 amino acids. The V end lost 4 bases, the J end lost 9 bases, and 19 bases lay between the germline ends.

This chain links TRBV18 with TRBJ1-1; unclear D gene. Germline V gene lookup returns CDR1 KGHSH and CDR2 LQKENI. The CDR3 consists of 15 residues. The V end was cut by 4 bases, the J end by 0 bases, with 12 bases between. The CDR3 DNA reads TGTGCCAGCTCACAGATTGGGGTACTGAACACTGAAGCTTTCTTT. Its protein is CASSQIGVLNTEAFF.

The chain carries TRBV5-6 and TRBJ1-1; D is possibly TRBD1 (6 bases). The V gene's germline CDR1 is SGHDT and CDR2 YYEEEE. CDR3 length: 15 residues. V dropped 1 base and J dropped 4 bases, with 14 bases sitting between them. In nucleotides, the CDR3 is TGTGCCAGCAGCTTGAGGGGGGGCTCGAGCACTGAAGCTTTCTTT. Its protein product is CASSLRGGSSTEAFF.

J is TRBJ2-7 and V is TRBV7-9; 7 nucleotides agree with TRBD1. Germline V gene sequence: CDR1 SEHNR, CDR2 FQNEAQ (reference sequence). V lost 2 bases and J lost 0; bases outside the gene matches: 4. This CDR3 is 15 amino acids long. CDR3 region: CASSLRQGDSYEQYF. In DNA, the CDR3 is TGTGCCAGCAGCTTAAGACAGGGAGACTCCTACGAGCAGTACTTC.

The chain recombines TRBV7-3 with TRBJ2-1; 13 nucleotides line up with TRBD2. CDR1 is SGHTA, CDR2 FQGTGA, per germline. After removal of 5 bases from V and 11 bases from J, the junction contained 12 bases not matched to a gene. There are 16 residues in the CDR3. The DNA for the CDR3 is TGTGCCAGCAGCCCCGCCGCAGGGACTAGCGGGGCACAGCAGTTCTTC. Translating gives CASSPAAGTSGAQQFF.

This rearrangement joins TRBV4-2 to TRBJ2-5; D unresolved. Germline lookup yields CDR1 LGHNA and CDR2 YNFKEQ. The CDR3 extends over 15 amino acids. Trimming pared 2 bases from V and 5 bases from J, leaving 15 bases between. The CDR3 nucleotides are TGTGCCAGCAGCCAAATTGTAGACTCGACGGAGACCCAGTACTTC. Amino acid sequence: CASSQIVDSTETQYF.

The J gene is TRBJ2-5, the V gene TRBV7-9; 12 bases align to TRBD1. Germline trimming cut 5 bases from V and 5 bases from J; bases unmatched to any gene: 6. The CDR3 spans 15 residues. Germline V gene data show CDR1 as SEHNR and CDR2 as FQNEAQ (reference sequence). The chain's CDR3 is CASSLGTGGAETQYF. The CDR3 region has the DNA TGTGCCAGCAGCCTCGGGACAGGGGGCGCGGAGACCCAGTACTTC.

J is TRBJ1-2 and V is TRBV6-2 or TRBV6-3; D possibly corresponds to TRBD1 (6 bases). The CDR3 totals 15 residues. V was pared by 2 bases and J by 0 bases, with 10 bases between. Germline CDR1 MNHEY, CDR2 SVGEGT. CDR3 residues: CASSYPQGTNYGYTF. The CDR3, as DNA: TGTGCCAGCAGTTACCCCCAGGGGACTAACTATGGCTACACCTTC.

This chain uses TRBV6-5 with TRBJ2-7, with D tentatively TRBD2 (5 bases). Per germline, CDR1 MNHEY and CDR2 SVGAGI. The V end lost 6 bases, the J end lost 7 bases, and 10 bases lay between the germline ends. The CDR3 length is 11 residues. The CDR3 DNA reads TGTGCCAGCAGCCCCGGGGAAGAGCAGTACTTC. Amino acid sequence: CASSPGEEQYF.

The gene calls are TRBV19 and TRBJ2-5; 7 bases line up with TRBD1. The germline CDR1 and CDR2 sequences are LNHDA and SQIVND (reference sequence). Germline trimming cut 4 bases from V and 3 bases from J; bases unmatched to any gene: 14. This CDR3 has 17 amino acids. In DNA form, the CDR3 reads TGTGCCAGTAGTAAAAGGACAGGAAGCAGAGAAAAAGAGACCCAGTACTTC. Its translation is CASSKRTGSREKETQYF.

V and J are TRBV5-5 and TRBJ1-4; D gene unclear. V lost 1 base to trimming and J lost 3 bases, with 7 bases between them. Looked up from germline, CDR1 is SGHKS and CDR2 is YYEKEE (reference sequence). The length of the CDR3 is 14 residues. In DNA, the CDR3 is TGTGCCAGCAGCTTGACAGACTCTAATGAAAAACTGTTTTTT. This translates into CASSLTDSNEKLFF.